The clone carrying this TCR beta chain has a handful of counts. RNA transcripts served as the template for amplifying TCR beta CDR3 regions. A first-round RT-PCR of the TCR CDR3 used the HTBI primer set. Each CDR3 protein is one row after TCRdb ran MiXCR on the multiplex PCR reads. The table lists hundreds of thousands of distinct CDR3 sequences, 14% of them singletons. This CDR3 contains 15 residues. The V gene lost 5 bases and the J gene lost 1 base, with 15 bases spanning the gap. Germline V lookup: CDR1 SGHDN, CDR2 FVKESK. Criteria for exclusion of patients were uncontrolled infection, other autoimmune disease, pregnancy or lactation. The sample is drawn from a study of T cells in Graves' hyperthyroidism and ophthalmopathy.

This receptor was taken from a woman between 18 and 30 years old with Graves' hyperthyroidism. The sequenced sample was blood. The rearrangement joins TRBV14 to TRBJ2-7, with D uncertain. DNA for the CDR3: TGTGCCAGCAGCAAAGCTCGAGCAGCATCCTACGAGCAGTACTTC. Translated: CASSKARAASYEQYF. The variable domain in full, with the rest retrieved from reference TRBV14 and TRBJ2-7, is EAGVTQFPSHSVIEKGQTVTLRCDPISGHDNLYWYRRVMGKEIKFLLHFVKESKQDESGMPNNRFLAERTGGTYSTLKVQPAELEDSGVYFCASSKARAASYEQYFGPGTRLTVT.